Following are 17 T cell receptor beta chains from one sample sequenced in a study of cytomegalovirus exposure and HLA in healthy donors. The PCR had 60 Vbeta and 13 Jbeta primers. TCRdb's copy holds only in-frame clones and misses some; the assay was immunoSEQ multiplex PCR. The top ten hold about 3.1% of the sample, which has about 210,000 clones, 70% to 90% seen once. The sample was PBMCs. Source of these receptors: a man aged 25-45 years in good health and CMV-seronegative.

This rearrangement joins TRBV7-2 to TRBJ2-7, with D unresolved. This CDR3 comprises 12 residues. V was trimmed by 5 bases and J by 6 bases, leaving 11 bases between them. Germline CDR1 and CDR2: SGHTA and FQGNSA. CDR3 protein: CASSPDRSEQYF. The CDR3, as DNA: TGTGCCAGCAGCCCGGATAGGAGCGAGCAGTACTTC.

The chain uses TRBV6-1 and TRBJ1-6; D gene uncertain. With 6 bases removed from V and 10 bases from J, the gap between germline ends came to 13 bases. Germline V gives CDR1 MNHNS, CDR2 SASEGT. This CDR3 region has 13 residues. CDR3 protein: CASRENNLSPLHF. The CDR3 DNA sequence: TGTGCCAGCAGGGAGAACAATTTGTCACCCCTCCACTTT.

V is TRBV19 and J is TRBJ1-1, with 7 positions matching TRBD1. Losses at the gene ends were 4 bases for V and 0 bases for J; bases not matched to a gene: 5. This CDR3 has 15 amino acids. In germline, CDR1 is LNHDA, CDR2 SQIVND (reference sequence). The CDR3 protein is CASSTSGQLNTEAFF. In DNA form, the CDR3 reads TGTGCCAGTAGTACCTCGGGACAGCTGAACACTGAAGCTTTCTTT.

This clone was observed a handful of times. The rearrangement links TRBV5-1 to TRBJ2-2; 8 nucleotides agree with TRBD1. The CDR3 runs to 14 residues. With 4 bases clipped from V and 8 bases from J, the junction kept 7 bases outside the gene matches. Germline V gene lookup returns CDR1 SGHRS and CDR2 YFSETQ. The CDR3 DNA is TGCGCCAGCAGCCTGGACAGGGTTGCTGGGGAGCTGTTTTTT. This sequence encodes CASSLDRVAGELFF.

The CDR3 protein is CASSVAGLITDTQYF. DNA of the CDR3: TGTGCCAGCAGCGTCGCCGGACTCATCACAGATACGCAGTATTTT. V is TRBV9 and J is TRBJ2-3; possibly TRBD2 for D (5 bases). This CDR3 is built from 15 residues. V lost 2 bases and J 2 bases, leaving 12 bases between the germline ends. Per the germline V gene, CDR1 is SGDLS and CDR2 is YYNGEE.

V is TRBV6-6 and J is TRBJ1-6; D is uncertain. The V gene's germline CDR1 is MNHNY and CDR2 SVGAGI (reference sequence). CDR3 length equals 16 residues. V dropped 5 bases and J dropped 4 bases, with 15 bases sitting between them. For the CDR3, the DNA is TGTGCCAGCAGTCCACCCGGCCCAGGATATAATTCACCCCTCCACTTT. Translating gives CASSPPGPGYNSPLHF.

This chain joins TRBV23-1 and TRBJ2-7; 7 nucleotides agree with TRBD2. TRBV23-1 falls under the ORF class, with uncertain function. The CDR3 totals 14 residues. V lost 6 bases and J lost 2; bases outside the gene matches: 7. CDR3 sequence (DNA): TGCGCCAGCAGGGGGGGGACGGACGCCTACGAGCAGTACTTC. Encoded protein: CASRGGTDAYEQYF.

This rearrangement joins TRBV5-6 to TRBJ2-1; D unresolved. This CDR3 region has 13 residues. Germline V gene sequence: CDR1 SGHDT, CDR2 YYEEEE. V was pared by 2 bases and J by 10 bases, with 13 bases between. The CDR3 loop is CASSLVYDIEQFF. The CDR3 region has the DNA TGTGCCAGCAGCTTAGTTTACGACATAGAGCAGTTCTTC.

This clone was found once. The V gene is TRBV6-1, the J gene TRBJ1-6; D uncertain. Germline V gene data show CDR1 as MNHNS and CDR2 as SASEGT. This CDR3 has 14 residues. The V gene lost 9 bases and the J gene lost 5 bases, with 14 bases spanning the gap. The CDR3 DNA is TGTGCCAGTCACCCAGTGAATGATAATTCACCCCTCCACTTT. Its translation: CASHPVNDNSPLHF.

CDR3 loop: CASSPTSGGAQVTDTQYF. The CDR3 DNA follows: TGTGCCAGCAGCCCCACTAGCGGGGGGGCCCAAGTCACAGATACGCAGTATTTT. The chain couples TRBV2 to TRBJ2-3; 13 positions match TRBD2. V lost 6 bases, J lost 2 bases, and 11 bases stayed unmatched. The CDR3 sequence is 18 residues long. CDR1 SNHLY and CDR2 FYNNEI come from the germline V gene.

V usage is TRBV2 and J usage is TRBJ1-6; TRBD1 is a possible D gene (6 bases). The CDR3 is made up of 15 amino acids. V was pared by 10 bases and J by 7 bases, with 20 bases between. Germline loops: CDR1 SNHLY, CDR2 FYNNEI. The CDR3 nucleotides are TGTGCCACCTCAAGCGGGGGACAAAGCAATTCACCCCTCCACTTT. Its protein product is CATSSGGQSNSPLHF.

V usage is TRBV18 and J usage is TRBJ2-2; TRBD1 matches at 9 bases. The J segment lost 0 bases and the V segment lost 6 bases, leaving 2 bases of the junction unmatched. Germline CDR1 and CDR2: KGHSH and LQKENI. The CDR3 consists of 15 residues. CDR3 residues: CASSRQGANTGELFF. Here the CDR3 DNA reads TGTGCCAGCTCCCGACAGGGGGCGAACACCGGGGAGCTGTTTTTT. The full variable domain, completed using reference TRBV18 and TRBJ2-2, is NAGVMQNPRHLVRRRGQEARLRCSPMKGHSHVYWYRQLPEEGLKFMVYLQKENIIDESGMPKERFSAEFPKEGPSILRIQQVVRGDSAAYFCASSRQGANTGELFFGEGSRLTVL.

The table lists this clone with a few counts. The V and J genes are TRBV7-6 and TRBJ2-5; 7 nucleotides align to TRBD1. Looked up from germline, CDR1 is SGHVS and CDR2 is FNYEAQ. CDR3 length: 18 amino acids. Trimming cost V 1 base and J 4 bases; bases outside gene matches: 15. CDR3 DNA sequence: TGTGCCAGCAGCTTAGTGTACCCGGACAGGCAACGACGAGAGACCCAGTACTTC. This encodes CASSLVYPDRQRRETQYF. Using reference TRBV7-6 and TRBJ2-5 for the parts outside the CDR3, the full variable domain is GAGVSQSPRYKVTKRGQDVALRCDPISGHVSLYWYRQALGQGPEFLTYFNYEAQQDKSGLPNDRFSAERPEGSISTLTIQRTEQRDSAMYRCASSLVYPDRQRRETQYFGPGTRLLVL.

The chain carries TRBV2 and TRBJ1-2; TRBD1 might be the D (5 bases). This CDR3 contains 12 residues. V lost 6 bases, J lost 1 base, and 6 bases lay in between. Germline-derived CDR1 and CDR2 are SNHLY and FYNNEI. CDR3 sequence: CASRDNNYGYTF. CDR3 in DNA: TGTGCCAGCAGGGACAATAACTATGGCTACACCTTC.

The V call is TRBV4-1, the J call TRBJ2-7; 9 positions match TRBD2. The CDR3 extends over 16 amino acids. From germline, CDR1 is MGHRA and CDR2 YSYEKL. Trimming cost V 3 bases and J 7 bases; bases outside gene matches: 13. Written as DNA, the CDR3 is TGCGCCAGCAGCCAGGGGGGGCGGGGGGGCTTTTATGAGCAGTACTTC. It encodes CASSQGGRGGFYEQYF.

V gene TRBV19 combines with J gene TRBJ2-3; 7 bases are a match to TRBD1. In germline, CDR1 is LNHDA, CDR2 SQIVND (reference sequence). Trimming removed 3 bases from V and 6 bases from J; junction bases left unmatched: 3. The CDR3 extends over 13 amino acids. In DNA form, the CDR3 reads TGTGCCAGTAGTATGAGGGGGCACGATACGCAGTATTTT. It encodes CASSMRGHDTQYF.

The chain recombines TRBV18 with TRBJ2-2; TRBD2 aligns across 9 bases. The V and J ends lost 3 bases and 3 bases, in that order; junction bases with no gene match: 20. CDR1 is KGHSH, CDR2 LQKENI, per germline. This CDR3 spans 21 amino acids. The CDR3 coding sequence is TGTGCCAGCTCACCCCGGCGGGTAGCGGGGGTTCTAGCTGCTGACACCGGGGAGCTGTTTTTT. It specifies CASSPRRVAGVLAADTGELFF.